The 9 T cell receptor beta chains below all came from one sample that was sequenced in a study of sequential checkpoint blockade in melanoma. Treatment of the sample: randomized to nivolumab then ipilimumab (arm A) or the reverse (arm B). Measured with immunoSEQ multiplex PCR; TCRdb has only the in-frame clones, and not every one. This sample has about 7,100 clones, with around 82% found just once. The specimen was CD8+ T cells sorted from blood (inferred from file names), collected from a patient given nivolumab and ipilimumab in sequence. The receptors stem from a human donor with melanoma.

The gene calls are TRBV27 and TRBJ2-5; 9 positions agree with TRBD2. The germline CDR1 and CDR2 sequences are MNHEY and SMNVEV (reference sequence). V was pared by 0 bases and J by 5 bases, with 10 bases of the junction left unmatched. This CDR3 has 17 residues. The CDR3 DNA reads TGTGCCAGCAGTTTATCGGCAGCGGGAGGCCCTCGGGAGACCCAGTACTTC. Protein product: CASSLSAAGGPRETQYF.

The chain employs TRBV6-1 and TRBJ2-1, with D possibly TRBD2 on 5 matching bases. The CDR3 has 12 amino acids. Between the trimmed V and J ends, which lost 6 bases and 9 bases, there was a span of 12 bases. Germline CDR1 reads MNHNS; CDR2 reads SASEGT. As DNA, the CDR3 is TGTGCCAGCAGACGGCCTCGGGGTGAGCAGTTCTTC. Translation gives CASRRPRGEQFF.

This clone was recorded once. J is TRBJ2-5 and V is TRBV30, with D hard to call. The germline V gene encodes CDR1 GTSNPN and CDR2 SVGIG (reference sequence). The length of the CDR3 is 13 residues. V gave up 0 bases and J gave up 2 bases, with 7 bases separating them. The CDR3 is CAWSVNFQETQYF. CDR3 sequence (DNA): TGTGCCTGGAGTGTAAACTTTCAAGAGACCCAGTACTTC.

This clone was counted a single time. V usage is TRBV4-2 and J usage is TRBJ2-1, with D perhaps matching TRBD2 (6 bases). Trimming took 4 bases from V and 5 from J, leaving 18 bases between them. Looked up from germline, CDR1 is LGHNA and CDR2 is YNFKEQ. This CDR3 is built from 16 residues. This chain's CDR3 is CASSPYEGSGNNEQFF. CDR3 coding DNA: TGTGCCAGCAGCCCCTATGAGGGTAGCGGAAACAATGAGCAGTTCTTC.

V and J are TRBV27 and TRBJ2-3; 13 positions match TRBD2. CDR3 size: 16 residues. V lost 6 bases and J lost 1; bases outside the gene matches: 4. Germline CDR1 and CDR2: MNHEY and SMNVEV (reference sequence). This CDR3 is CASSPGLAGGTDTQYF. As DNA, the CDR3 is TGTGCCAGCAGCCCTGGACTAGCGGGAGGCACAGATACGCAGTATTTT.

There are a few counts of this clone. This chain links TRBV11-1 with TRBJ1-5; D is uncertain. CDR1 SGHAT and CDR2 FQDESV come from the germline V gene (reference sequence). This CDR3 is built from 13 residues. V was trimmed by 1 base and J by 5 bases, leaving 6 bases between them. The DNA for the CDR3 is TGTGCCAGCAGCTTAGACGGTTATCAGCCCCAGCATTTT. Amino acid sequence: CASSLDGYQPQHF.

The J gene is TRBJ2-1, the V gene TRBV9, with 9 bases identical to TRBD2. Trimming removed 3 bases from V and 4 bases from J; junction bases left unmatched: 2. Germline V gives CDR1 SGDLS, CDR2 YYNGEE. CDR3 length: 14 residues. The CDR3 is CASSGTSVYNEQFF. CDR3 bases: TGTGCCAGCAGCGGGACTAGCGTGTACAATGAGCAGTTCTTC.

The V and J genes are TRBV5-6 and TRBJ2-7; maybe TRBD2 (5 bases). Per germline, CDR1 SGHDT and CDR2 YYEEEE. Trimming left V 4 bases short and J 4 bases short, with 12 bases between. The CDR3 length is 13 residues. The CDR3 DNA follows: TGTGCCAGCAGCCTTGGTGGACTTTACGAGCAGTACTTC. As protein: CASSLGGLYEQYF.

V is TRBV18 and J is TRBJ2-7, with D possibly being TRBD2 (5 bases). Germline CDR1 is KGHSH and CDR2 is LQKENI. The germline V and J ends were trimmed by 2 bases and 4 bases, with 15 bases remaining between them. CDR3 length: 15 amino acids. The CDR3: CASSPSVLARYEQYF. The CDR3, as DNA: TGTGCCAGCTCACCATCCGTCCTAGCCCGTTACGAGCAGTACTTC.